This record concerns one T cell receptor beta chain sequence. Trimming cost V 2 bases and J 6 bases, with 10 bases left between them. CDR1 MNHEY and CDR2 SVGEGT come from the germline V gene. The CDR3 covers 13 residues. The data are from a study of blood T cell repertoires in COVID-19. Overall study context: Samples taken during acute and convalescent COVID-19 were collected in the United States, Italy and Spain. Sample material is recorded as cDNA or gDNA derived from T cells, B-cell-depleted T cells, or PBMCs.

Clones were sequenced by immunoSEQ multiplex PCR, and TCRdb holds only the in-frame ones, with some missing. This table has around 250,000 clones, 85% to 90% appearing once. The chain links TRBV6-2 or TRBV6-3 to TRBJ1-2; D uncertain. Source material: peripheral blood. The receptor's source is a woman aged 70-85 years with active or convalescent COVID-19. The CDR3 loop is CASSYRRTDGYTF. The CDR3 DNA is TGTGCCAGCAGTTACAGGAGGACGGATGGCTACACCTTC.